This T cell receptor (beta chain) came from a study of Ad26.COV2.S vaccination and SARS-CoV-2 variants. Across the whole study: A participant enrolled in the COV1001 Ad26.COV2.S trial arm provided the sample. Participants got Ad26.COV2.S intramuscularly, once or twice 56 days apart.

Notes on the study in general: Participants in the vaccine arm had higher spike-specific TCR breadth; placebo recipients had lower.

Data came from immunoSEQ multiplex PCR; TCRdb stores just in-frame clones and leaves some out. Seen here are roughly 500,000 clones, around nine tenths observed once, and the top ten hold 9.5% to 15%. With respect to this clone: What it recognizes is unknown.

This sample's treatment: around 19 received Ad26.COV2.S at low or high dose, single or two shots; roughly five received placebo; per-sample allocation not given. Sampling was performed 63 days after the first vaccine or placebo injection. This Boston cohort included adults aged 18-55 years. The source was peripheral blood, collected in a trial of Ad26.COV2.S vaccine versus placebo. This clonotype originated in a person aged 18-60 years who received the Ad26.COV2.S COVID-19 vaccine or a placebo.

CDR3 in DNA: TGTGCCAGCAGCGTATTCCGGGAGAACACTGAAGCTTTCTTT. It encodes CASSVFRENTEAFF. The chain uses TRBV7-9 and TRBJ1-1; D unclear. The germline V gene encodes CDR1 SEHNR and CDR2 FQNEAQ (reference sequence). V lost 5 bases, J lost 1 base, and 11 bases lay in between. The CDR3 covers 14 residues.